These 14 T cell receptor beta chains originate from one sample sequenced in a study of T cell changes during pregnancy in multiple sclerosis. Data came from immunoSEQ multiplex PCR; TCRdb stores just in-frame clones and leaves some out. The data hold 39,000 or so clones, with 80% to 95% observed a single time. Specimen: CD4+ T cells from peripheral blood mononuclear cells, collected after pregnancy. These receptors were taken from a female donor in good health, enrolled as a control in a pregnancy study.

The chain links TRBV7-2 to TRBJ2-6, with 7 positions matching TRBD1. Germline V gene data show CDR1 as SGHTA and CDR2 as FQGNSA. Trimming removed 1 base from V and 2 bases from J; junction bases left unmatched: 8. The CDR3 consists of 18 residues. The CDR3 is CASSLVGAQGAGANVLTF. The CDR3 coding sequence is TGTGCCAGCAGCTTAGTGGGCGCGCAGGGGGCTGGGGCCAACGTCCTGACTTTC.

The chain carries TRBV14 and TRBJ2-1, with TRBD1 identical over 7 bases. The CDR3 spans 16 residues. Losses at the gene ends were 0 bases for V and 8 bases for J; bases not matched to a gene: 10. The germline CDR1 and CDR2 sequences are SGHDN and FVKESK. CDR3 in DNA: TGTGCCAGCAGCCAAGATAGGGCAGGGGGTTTGTATGAGCAGTTCTTC. Translated: CASSQDRAGGLYEQFF.

The V and J genes are TRBV2 and TRBJ2-3; D ambiguous. CDR3 length: 13 amino acids. V dropped 7 bases and J dropped 0 bases, with 8 bases sitting between them. Germline CDR1 reads SNHLY; CDR2 reads FYNNEI. Here the CDR3 reads CASNGISTDTQYF. The CDR3 DNA is TGTGCCAGCAATGGCATTAGCACAGATACGCAGTATTTT.

The rearrangement joins TRBV27 to TRBJ1-2; D uncertain. This CDR3 is 15 amino acids long. V lost 6 bases, J lost 8 bases, and 22 bases lay in between. Per the germline V gene, CDR1 is MNHEY and CDR2 is SMNVEV (reference sequence). CDR3 protein: CASRPRPEAGRGYTF. The CDR3 DNA follows: TGTGCCAGCAGACCTCGGCCGGAGGCGGGCCGAGGCTACACCTTC.

The table lists this clone with a count of one. V is TRBV7-9 and J is TRBJ1-5; TRBD1 agrees at 7 bases. This CDR3 comprises 14 residues. Germline values: CDR1 SEHNR, CDR2 FQNEAQ (reference sequence). J was trimmed by 7 bases and V by 4 bases; bases with no gene match: 7. CDR3 region: CASSSTGQGQPQHF. The CDR3 DNA reads as TGTGCCAGCAGCTCGACAGGGCAGGGACAGCCCCAGCATTTT.

The genes are TRBV9 and TRBJ1-2, with a weak D call TRBD1 (5 bases). The CDR3 runs to 12 residues. Per germline, CDR1 SGDLS and CDR2 YYNGEE. V was shortened by 7 bases and J by 2 bases, with 9 bases between the two germline ends. The CDR3 coding sequence is TGTGCCAGCGCAAGACAGAACTATGGCTACACCTTC. Translating it yields CASARQNYGYTF.

V and J are TRBV7-2 and TRBJ1-2; TRBD1 aligns across 9 bases. The germline V gene encodes CDR1 SGHTA and CDR2 FQGNSA. This CDR3 is 15 amino acids long. V lost 5 bases to trimming and J lost 8 bases; unmatched junction nucleotides: 12. CDR3 region: CASSPDRGINQGYTF. CDR3 nucleotides: TGTGCCAGCAGCCCAGACAGGGGGATTAATCAGGGCTACACCTTC. The full variable domain, with the rest looked up from reference TRBV7-2 and TRBJ1-2, is GAGVSQSPSNKVTEKGKDVELRCDPISGHTALYWYRQSLGQGLEFLIYFQGNSAPDKSGLPSDRFSAERTGGSVSTLTIQRTQQEDSAVYLCASSPDRGINQGYTFGSGTRLTVV.

This clone was detected a few times. This chain uses TRBV18 with TRBJ2-1; 9 nucleotides align to TRBD2. Trimming took 1 base from V and 6 from J; bases not matched to a gene: 4. CDR3 length equals 15 residues. CDR1 and CDR2 from the germline V gene are KGHSH and LQKENI. CDR3 coding DNA: TGTGCCAGCTCACCACTAGCGGGAGACCTCAATGAGCAGTTCTTC. Amino acid sequence: CASSPLAGDLNEQFF. Full variable domain (outside the CDR3, taken from reference TRBV18 and TRBJ2-1): NAGVMQNPRHLVRRRGQEARLRCSPMKGHSHVYWYRQLPEEGLKFMVYLQKENIIDESGMPKERFSAEFPKEGPSILRIQQVVRGDSAAYFCASSPLAGDLNEQFFGPGTRLTVL.

The chain employs TRBV5-1 and TRBJ1-2; D might be TRBD1 (6 bases). This CDR3 is built from 17 residues. With 1 base removed from V and 0 bases from J, the gap between germline ends came to 16 bases. The germline gives CDR1 SGHRS, CDR2 YFSETQ. Here the CDR3 DNA reads TGCGCCAGCAGCTTGCGGTGGGACACGGGAACTAACTATGGCTACACCTTC. The encoded protein is CASSLRWDTGTNYGYTF. The entire variable domain, with the rest obtained from reference TRBV5-1 and TRBJ1-2, is as follows: KAGVTQTPRYLIKTRGQQVTLSCSPISGHRSVSWYQQTPGQGLQFLFEYFSETQRNKGNFPGRFSGRQFSNSRSEMNVSTLELGDSALYLCASSLRWDTGTNYGYTFGSGTRLTVV.

The chain joins TRBV7-2 to TRBJ2-2; the D gene is possibly TRBD2 (6 bases). The CDR3 covers 14 residues. Per germline, CDR1 SGHTA and CDR2 FQGNSA. Trimming stripped 5 bases from V and 6 bases from J, with 13 bases between. CDR3 residues: CASSAGVAAGELFF. CDR3 nucleotides: TGTGCCAGCAGCGCCGGGGTAGCGGCCGGGGAGCTGTTTTTT.

The table lists this clone with a few counts. V is TRBV19 and J is TRBJ2-7, with TRBD1 matching 8 bases. The CDR3 spans 15 residues. Germline V gives CDR1 LNHDA, CDR2 SQIVND (reference sequence). V was pared by 5 bases and J by 6 bases, with 12 bases of the junction left unmatched. Here the CDR3 DNA reads TGTGCCAGTAGTGCCTTCGGACAGGGTAGGTCCGAGCAGTACTTC. It specifies CASSAFGQGRSEQYF.

This chain connects TRBV19 to TRBJ1-3, with a possible D match to TRBD1 (6 bases). The CDR3 sequence is 14 residues long. Germline CDR1 and CDR2: LNHDA and SQIVND (reference sequence). V shed 6 bases and J shed 4 bases, with 13 bases lying between them. The DNA of the CDR3 is TGTGCCAGTAGCGAAACAGGGTACGGAAACACCATATATTTT. Translated: CASSETGYGNTIYF. Filled out from reference TRBV19 and TRBJ1-3, the complete variable domain reads DGGITQSPKYLFRKEGQNVTLSCEQNLNHDAMYWYRQDPGQGLRLIYYSQIVNDFQKGDIAEGYSVSREKKESFPLTVTSAQKNPTAFYLCASSETGYGNTIYFGEGSWLTVV.

The J gene is TRBJ2-2, the V gene TRBV7-7; 10 nucleotides align to TRBD2. The J segment lost 5 bases and the V segment lost 6 bases, leaving 6 bases of the junction unmatched. Per germline, CDR1 SSHAT and CDR2 FNYEAQ (reference sequence). The CDR3 contains 15 residues. CDR3 nucleotides: TGTGCCAGCAGGTCTAGCGGGGGCGGAACCGGGGAGCTGTTTTTT. Encoded protein: CASRSSGGGTGELFF. Using reference TRBV7-7 and TRBJ2-2 for the parts outside the CDR3, the full variable domain is GAGVSQSPRYKVTKRGQDVTLRCDPISSHATLYWYQQALGQGPEFLTYFNYEAQPDKSGLPSDRFSAERPEGSISTLTIQRTEQRDSAMYRCASRSSGGGTGELFFGEGSRLTVL.

J is TRBJ1-2 and V is TRBV6-5; the D gene is possibly TRBD1 (5 bases). Trimming took off 6 bases at V and 1 base at J, with 18 bases between the two ends. This CDR3 is built from 16 residues. Germline CDR1 reads MNHEY; CDR2 reads SVGAGI. The CDR3 protein is CASSYLRTIRNYGYTF. The CDR3 DNA sequence: TGTGCCAGCAGCTACCTTAGGACAATCCGTAACTATGGCTACACCTTC.